This is a list of T cell receptor beta chains from one sample in a study of CD8 T cell repertoires and HIV-1 epitope variants. Sequenced by immunoSEQ multiplex PCR; TCRdb stores in-frame clones only, minus some. The sample holds roughly 6,000 clones, 50% to 75% seen once. What these receptors recognize is not known. The sequenced sample consisted of cultured CD8+ T cells derived from PBMCs. The receptors derive from a male donor with HIV. Both conserved end residues are part of each CDR3. A D gene is named only where the DNA matches it firmly. The size of a clone is reported for some rows only, either as once, few or many, or as a class for expanded clones.

cdr3_nt cdr3_aa v_call clone_size j_call d_call
TGTGCCAGCGCAATTACTGGCCACCGGGGGGAAAAACTGTTTTTT CASAITGHRGEKLFF TRBV28 - TRBJ1-4 -
TGTGCCAGCAGCCCAGGGGACAGTCCCTACGAGCAGTACTTC CASSPGDSPYEQYF TRBV7-9 - TRBJ2-7 TRBD1
TGTGCCAGTAGTATAGACCAGGGGCAGTACAATGAGCAGTTCTTC CASSIDQGQYNEQFF TRBV19 - TRBJ2-1 -
TGTGCCAGCAGCTTAGCCCCGCGTGGGGAGGGCACAGATACGCAGTATTTT CASSLAPRGEGTDTQYF TRBV7-8 - TRBJ2-3 -
TGTGCCAGCAGTTATAGCGGGGGGGATTCATCCTACGAGCAGTACTTC CASSYSGGDSSYEQYF TRBV6-6 few TRBJ2-7 TRBD2
TGTGCCAGTAGTATTCCGACAGGGGTGAACACTGAAGCTTTCTTT CASSIPTGVNTEAFF TRBV19 - TRBJ1-1 TRBD1
TGTGCCAGCAAGGTAGGGGAGGTCAACAATCAGCCCCAGCATTTT CASKVGEVNNQPQHF TRBV2 - TRBJ1-5 -
TGTGCCAGCAGCTTAGATACAGGGGGCTATTCGCCCCTCCACTTT CASSLDTGGYSPLHF TRBV7-3 - TRBJ1-6 TRBD1
TGTGCCAGCAGCAAAGAAGCGGGCCTGAGAACCTACGAGCAGTACTTC CASSKEAGLRTYEQYF TRBV21-1 - TRBJ2-7 -
TGTGCCAGCAGCTCCCGACTAGCGGGAGGGGACAATGAGCAGTTCTTC CASSSRLAGGDNEQFF TRBV9 - TRBJ2-1 TRBD2
TGTGCCAGCAGCCCGGACAGTTCCTACGAGCAGTACTTC CASSPDSSYEQYF TRBV7-7 few TRBJ2-7 -
TGTGCCAGCAGCTTAGAGAGCGGTACTTACAATGAGCAGTTCTTC CASSLESGTYNEQFF TRBV7-8 - TRBJ2-1 -
TGCGCCAGCAGCCAAGGAGCAGGGGGAACCTACGAGCAGTACTTC CASSQGAGGTYEQYF TRBV4-3 few TRBJ2-7 TRBD1
TGTGCCAGCAGTTTAAAGGGAGCGTACAATGAGCAGTTCTTC CASSLKGAYNEQFF TRBV27 - TRBJ2-1 -
TGTGCCAGCAGCCAAGACGCGGGCCCAACTTCCTACGAGCAGTACTTC CASSQDAGPTSYEQYF TRBV4-2 - TRBJ2-7 -
TGTGCCAGCAGCTCCTCCGGGACAGCAAATTACGAGCAGTACTTC CASSSSGTANYEQYF TRBV7-9 - TRBJ2-7 TRBD1
TGTGCCAGCAGTCCGGCCCACAGGGGGCAGACAGATACGCAGTATTTT CASSPAHRGQTDTQYF TRBV28 - TRBJ2-3 TRBD1
TGTGCCAGCAGTTTATCACAGGGGATATCCTACAATGAGCAGTTCTTC CASSLSQGISYNEQFF TRBV27 hyperexpanded TRBJ2-1 TRBD1
TGTGCCAGCAGCCTTACAGGGGTGGGAGAGCAGTTCTTC CASSLTGVGEQFF TRBV5-4 - TRBJ2-1 TRBD1
TGTGCCAGCAGTTTATCGGAGATTACAGGACTAGCTAGTTTCGCAGATACGCAGTATTTT CASSLSEITGLASFADTQYF TRBV28 - TRBJ2-3 TRBD2
TGTGCCAGCAGTCCCTCGAGTAGCAATCAGCCCCAGCATTTT CASSPSSSNQPQHF TRBV28 - TRBJ1-5 -
TGCGCCAGCAGCCCTTATAGTCCCATATATTTT CASSPYSPIYF TRBV5-1 once TRBJ1-3 -
TGTGCCAGCAGTGTCTCGGCGAGTGGGAACTATGGCTACACCTTC CASSVSASGNYGYTF TRBV6-1 few TRBJ1-2 -
TGTGCCAGTAGTCTCAGCGGGGGTGGGATAGTGGAGACCCAGTACTTC CASSLSGGGIVETQYF TRBV19 - TRBJ2-5 TRBD2
TGCGCCAGCAGCTTGGAGCTAGGTCCCGGGAGCACAGATACGCAGTATTTT CASSLELGPGSTDTQYF TRBV5-1 - TRBJ2-3 -
TGTGCCAGCAGCTTGCGGGCGGGGGGCTACACCTTC CASSLRAGGYTF TRBV7-2 - TRBJ1-2 -
TGCGCCAGCAGCCAAGGGATCGTCGTAGCCTTC CASSQGIVVAF TRBV4-3 - TRBJ1-2 -
TGTGCCAGCAGCCCCCTCTCTGGGGGGCTCTACAATGAGCAGTTCTTC CASSPLSGGLYNEQFF TRBV13 medium-sized TRBJ2-1 -
TGTGCCAGCTCACGCGGGACTAGCGGGCCCCAAGAGACCCAGTACTTC CASSRGTSGPQETQYF TRBV18 - TRBJ2-5 TRBD2
TGTGCCAGCTGGGACGGGGGTAATTCACCCCTCCACTTT CASWDGGNSPLHF TRBV6-1 - TRBJ1-6 -
TGTGCCAGCAGTTACTACGGGCCCCCTCAGGGAGATGAGCAGTTCTTC CASSYYGPPQGDEQFF TRBV6-5 few TRBJ2-1 -
TGTGCCAGTAGTATCACCAGCCAGGAGGCCTATGGCTACACCTTC CASSITSQEAYGYTF TRBV19 - TRBJ1-2 -
TGTGCCAGCAGCGTAGTAGGCAGTAGCACAGATACGCAGTATTTT CASSVVGSSTDTQYF TRBV9 - TRBJ2-3 -
TGTGCCGCCCGACAGGGGGCTTACACTGAAGCTTTCTTT CAARQGAYTEAFF TRBV10-3 - TRBJ1-1 TRBD1
TGTGCCAGCAGCTTTTGGACAGGAAAAATCACTGAAGCTTTCTTT CASSFWTGKITEAFF TRBV14 - TRBJ1-1 TRBD1
TGTGCCAGCAGCTTGGACAGGTCCCAAGAGACCCAGTACTTC CASSLDRSQETQYF TRBV11-3 - TRBJ2-5 TRBD1
TGTGCCAGCAGCTTACCTGTGGGCCCTTACACTGAAGCTTTCTTT CASSLPVGPYTEAFF TRBV7-9 few TRBJ1-1 -
TGTGCCAGCAGCCCCTCCGGTGGCATCACTGAAGCTTTCTTT CASSPSGGITEAFF TRBV9 - TRBJ1-1 -
TGCAGCGTTGAGATGGGCATTGACAGGGGGCTACTTGCTTTCTTT CSVEMGIDRGLLAFF TRBV29-1 - TRBJ1-1 TRBD1
TGCGCCAGCAGTGGGTGGGGGGGGCCGGCAGATACGCAGTATTTT CASSGWGGPADTQYF TRBV10-2 - TRBJ2-3 -
TGTGCCAGCGGCCAAGACACCGGGGAGCTGTTTTTT CASGQDTGELFF TRBV9 few TRBJ2-2 -
TGTGCCAGCAGTTTCCTCTTGGGAGGCTTCGAAGTCTACGAGCAGTACTTC CASSFLLGGFEVYEQYF TRBV27 - TRBJ2-7 -
TGCGCCAGCAGTGAAACGCTAGCGGGGACAGATACGCAGTATTTT CASSETLAGTDTQYF TRBV10-2 few TRBJ2-3 TRBD2
TGTGCCAGCAGCCCGATCCTAACCGAAGAGCAGTACTTC CASSPILTEEQYF TRBV5-5 few TRBJ2-7 -
TGTGCCAGCAGCCCGTTGTTTAGCGGGGAGACCCAGTACTTC CASSPLFSGETQYF TRBV11-2 - TRBJ2-5 TRBD2
TGCAGCATTTGGGACCGACAACCTTCGGGTTTATACAATGAGCAGTTCTTC CSIWDRQPSGLYNEQFF TRBV29-1 - TRBJ2-1 -
TGTGCCAGCAGTTTGACAGGGGGCGAATACGAGCAGTTCTTC CASSLTGGEYEQFF TRBV28 - TRBJ2-1 TRBD1
TGTGCCAGCTCACCGGCGGACGCCTACGAGCAGTACTTC CASSPADAYEQYF TRBV18 - TRBJ2-7 -
TGCGCCAGCATGGGGGCAGGGCGTAGCTCTGGGGCCAACGTCCTGACTTTC CASMGAGRSSGANVLTF TRBV4-1 - TRBJ2-6 -
TGTGCCAGCAGTACCGGACTAGCGGGATACGAGCAGTACTTC CASSTGLAGYEQYF TRBV28 - TRBJ2-7 TRBD2
TGTGCCAGCAGTACCGGACAAGCAACTAATGAAAAACTGTTTTTT CASSTGQATNEKLFF TRBV6-5 - TRBJ1-4 -
TGCGCCAGCAGCCTAACTTCGGGACGCCCCCAAGAGACCCAGTACTTC CASSLTSGRPQETQYF TRBV5-1 - TRBJ2-5 -
TGTGCCAGCAGTTCCGGACCTCGCTCTAATGAAAAACTGTTTTTT CASSSGPRSNEKLFF TRBV6-5 once TRBJ1-4 -